The 17 T cell receptor beta chains presented below share a single source sample, sequenced in a study of control samples from healthy donors and cancer patients. The data were produced by immunoSEQ multiplex PCR, yet TCRdb's version contains in-frame clones alone and is incomplete. In the table there are about 140,000 clones, approximately 94% of which are singletons. Specimen: blood. The origin of the receptors is a man aged 35 to 55 in good health.

This rearrangement joins TRBV11-2 to TRBJ1-1, with a tentative D call TRBD1 (6 bases). The CDR3 has 15 residues. V dropped 6 bases and J dropped 5 bases, with 19 bases sitting between them. Germline V lookup: CDR1 SGHAT, CDR2 FQNNGV. The CDR3 bases are TGTGCCAGCAGTTCCAGACCCGGGACAAGAACTGAAGCTTTCTTT. The encoded protein is CASSSRPGTRTEAFF.

This clone occurred once. The CDR3 sequence: CASSQDFAASGRFSYNEQFF. Written as DNA, the CDR3 is TGTGCCAGCAGCCAAGATTTTGCGGCTAGCGGGAGGTTCTCCTACAATGAGCAGTTCTTC. The V and J genes are TRBV3-1 (or the pseudogene TRBV3-2) and TRBJ2-1, with TRBD2 matching over 11 bases. The CDR3 consists of 20 residues. CDR1 is LGHDT, CDR2 YNNKEL, per germline (reference sequence). Losses at the gene ends were 0 bases for V and 0 bases for J; bases not matched to a gene: 10.

V usage is TRBV6-4 and J usage is TRBJ2-3, with D possibly matching TRBD1 (5 bases). The germline V gene encodes CDR1 MRHNA and CDR2 SNTAGT. Trimming cost V 2 bases and J 1 base, with 7 bases left between them. CDR3 length: 14 residues. The CDR3 sequence is CASSDRGGTDTQYF. Written as DNA, the CDR3 is TGTGCCAGCAGTGACAGGGGTGGCACAGATACGCAGTATTTT.

The rearrangement links TRBV4-1 to TRBJ2-3, with 11 bases fitting TRBD2. V dropped 4 bases and J dropped 0; count of bases not matched to a gene: 6. The V gene's germline CDR1 is MGHRA and CDR2 YSYEKL. This CDR3 is 17 amino acids long. The CDR3: CASSLKTSGTSTDTQYF. Here the CDR3 DNA reads TGCGCCAGCAGCCTCAAGACTAGCGGGACTAGCACAGATACGCAGTATTTT.

The chain has TRBV6-2 or TRBV6-3 and TRBJ1-5; D call uncertain. The V end was cut by 1 base, the J end by 5 bases, with 9 bases between. CDR3 length: 14 amino acids. Germline V gene data show CDR1 as MNHEY and CDR2 as SVGEGT. The CDR3 nucleotides read TGTGCCAGCAGTTACTTGGCGGGATATCAGCCCCAGCATTTT. It is translated as CASSYLAGYQPQHF.

The chain carries TRBV5-5 and TRBJ1-6; no firm D call. The V gene lost 3 bases and the J gene lost 8 bases, with 9 bases spanning the gap. This CDR3 has 13 residues. CDR1 is SGHKS and CDR2 is YYEKEE in the germline V gene (reference sequence). CDR3 sequence (DNA): TGTGCCAGCAGCTCCCAGGCGGATTCACCCCTCCACTTT. Translated, it gives CASSSQADSPLHF.

This sequence joins TRBV19 and TRBJ2-4; D not certain. This CDR3 comprises 13 residues. The V and J ends lost 6 bases and 4 bases respectively, with 10 bases between them. Germline assignment: CDR1 LNHDA and CDR2 SQIVND (reference sequence). Here the CDR3 reads CASSPGSKNIQYF. In DNA form, the CDR3 reads TGTGCCAGTAGCCCTGGGTCAAAAAACATTCAGTACTTC.

This CDR3 is CATGPALNTEAFF. The DNA for the CDR3 is TGTGCCACCGGGCCAGCTCTGAACACTGAAGCTTTCTTT. The chain employs TRBV2 and TRBJ1-1, with D unclear. Germline CDR1 and CDR2: SNHLY and FYNNEI. This CDR3 comprises 13 residues. Trimming shortened V by 10 bases and J by 0 bases, and 12 bases separated the two germline ends. Based on the CDR3 plus reference TRBV2 and TRBJ1-1, the full variable domain is EPEVTQTPSHQVTQMGQEVILRCVPISNHLYFYWYRQILGQKVEFLVSFYNNEISEKSEIFDDQFSVERPDGSNFTLKIRSTKLEDSAMYFCATGPALNTEAFFGQGTRLTVV.

The chain recombines TRBV6-5 with TRBJ1-1, with D possibly TRBD1 on 5 matching bases. Germline lookup yields CDR1 MNHEY and CDR2 SVGAGI. V lost 5 bases and J lost 4, with 11 bases in between. The CDR3 sequence is 13 residues long. The CDR3 DNA reads TGTGCCAGCAGTCCTCCGACAGTCACTGAAGCTTTCTTT. This codes for CASSPPTVTEAFF.

The gene calls are TRBV25-1 and TRBJ1-2, with D perhaps TRBD1 (5 bases). CDR1 MGHDK and CDR2 SYGVNS come from the germline V gene. This CDR3 has 15 amino acids. V was shortened by 1 base and J by 0 bases, with 9 bases between the two germline ends. CDR3 residues: CASSESGRANYGYTF. The DNA for the CDR3 is TGTGCCAGCAGTGAATCAGGGCGAGCTAACTATGGCTACACCTTC.

This clone was recorded once. The chain is built from TRBV5-4 and TRBJ1-1; D remains unclear. This CDR3 has 13 amino acids. V lost 4 bases and J 5 bases, leaving 12 bases between the germline ends. Germline CDR1 and CDR2: SGHNT and YYREEE (reference sequence). Here the CDR3 DNA reads TGTGCCAGCAGCATCCCAGGCGGGACTGAAGCTTTCTTT. Translated: CASSIPGGTEAFF.

This chain joins TRBV9 and TRBJ2-3; D may be TRBD2 (6 bases). Germline CDR1 is SGDLS and CDR2 is YYNGEE. This CDR3 is 14 amino acids long. Deletions cut 5 bases from V and 4 bases from J, with 14 bases between. The DNA for the CDR3 is TGTGCCAGCAGGAAGGAGGGACGGTCAGATACGCAGTATTTT. It specifies CASRKEGRSDTQYF. The variable domain in full, completed from reference TRBV9 and TRBJ2-3, reads DSGVTQTPKHLITATGQRVTLRCSPRSGDLSVYWYQQSLDQGLQFLIQYYNGEERAKGNILERFSAQQFPDLHSELNLSSLELGDSALYFCASRKEGRSDTQYFGPGTRLTVL.

The chain uses TRBV7-3 and TRBJ1-6; D call uncertain. This CDR3 comprises 14 residues. CDR1 is SGHTA and CDR2 is FQGTGA in the germline V gene. Trimming cost V 2 bases and J 5 bases, with 7 bases left between them. CDR3: CASSLGGHNSPLHF. CDR3 nucleotides: TGTGCCAGCAGCTTAGGCGGGCATAATTCACCCCTCCACTTT.

The chain carries TRBV12-3 or TRBV12-4 and TRBJ1-5; D is undetermined. V was cut by 9 bases and J by 4 bases, with 7 bases left in between. This CDR3 is 11 amino acids long. The DNA for the CDR3 is TGTGCCAGTATGATTAATCAGCCCCAGCATTTT. Translated, it gives CASMINQPQHF.

This clone was observed once. The chain couples TRBV19 to TRBJ2-2; no definite D call. Germline-derived CDR1 and CDR2 are LNHDA and SQIVND (reference sequence). V was shortened by 6 bases and J by 1 base, with 9 bases between the two germline ends. The CDR3 totals 14 residues. In DNA, the CDR3 is TGTGCCAGTAGAACCGGACGGAACACCGGGGAGCTGTTTTTT. This codes for CASRTGRNTGELFF.

V and J are TRBV10-3 and TRBJ1-3, with D hard to call. The CDR3 loop spans 14 amino acids. Germline lookup yields CDR1 ENHRY and CDR2 SYGVKD. V was clipped by 8 bases and J by 0 bases, with 11 bases between them. The CDR3 protein is CAILQDLSGNTIYF. The CDR3 DNA sequence: TGTGCCATCCTGCAGGACCTCTCTGGAAACACCATATATTTT.

This chain uses TRBV2 with TRBJ1-6; possible D gene TRBD1, 5 bases. The CDR3 has 12 amino acids. Germline V gene lookup returns CDR1 SNHLY and CDR2 FYNNEI. Trimming removed 8 bases from V and 14 bases from J, with 16 bases in between. The CDR3 region is CASRDDRRALHF. The CDR3 region has the DNA TGTGCCAGCCGGGACGACCGGAGGGCCCTCCACTTT.